Sequencing of this TCR beta chain was carried out in a study of neurological immune-mediated disorders. With 10-nucleotide random UMIs included, cDNA was synthesized by 5'RACE. TCRdb re-called the 5' RACE reads through MiXCR, storing one row per CDR3 protein. Of under 60,000 distinct CDR3 sequences listed, more than 20% were seen once; the top ten hold 20% to 25%. General study results and limits: The absence of any CDR3 amino acid sequence shared by expanded clones across subjects suggests that repertoires were private in all groups.

Concerning this clonotype: Its specificity is not known.

Germline CDR1 reads GTSNPN; CDR2 reads SVGIG (reference sequence). The CDR3 has 13 amino acids. V was clipped by 2 bases and J by 4 bases, with 9 bases between them. The genes are TRBV30 and TRBJ1-5; D unclear. The TCR was taken from a woman aged 70 to 79 in good health. Material for sequencing was PBMCs. This CDR3 is CAWSQEGNQPQHF. The CDR3 region has the DNA TGTGCCTGGAGTCAGGAAGGGAATCAGCCCCAGCATTTT.